The 10 T cell receptor beta chains in this list originate from one sample, sequenced in a study of metastatic and nonmetastatic thyroid tumors. TCRdb re-called clones from the PCR reads using MiXCR. The sample shows 65,000 to 70,000 clones, 13% to 15% of them seen only once. Thyroid surgery had not been preceded by any treatment in any patient. The sample was blood. These receptors were collected from a male donor with papillary thyroid cancer or a benign thyroid nodule (not recorded which). Some clones in this sample may be carry-over from other donors' samples.

This chain connects TRBV5-1 to TRBJ1-2, with D perhaps matching TRBD1 (6 bases). The V and J ends lost 4 bases and 4 bases respectively, with 17 bases between them. Looked up from germline, CDR1 is SGHRS and CDR2 is YFSETQ. The CDR3 consists of 15 residues. For the CDR3, the DNA is TGCGCCAGCAGCGGCGTTAAGACAGGAACCTATGGCTACACCTTC. Its protein is CASSGVKTGTYGYTF.

The table lists this clone with many counts. Other DNA sequences in the sample encode the same CDR3. The CDR3 DNA follows: TGTGTCGCGCGTGGTAGCGGTCCGATTGGGGGCTACGAGCAGTACTTC. Translated: CVARGSGPIGGYEQYF. The chain combines TRBV5-4 with TRBJ2-7, with D maybe TRBD2 (6 bases). Per the germline V gene, CDR1 is SGHNT and CDR2 is YYREEE (reference sequence). The CDR3 runs to 16 residues.

At least ten counts were recorded for this clone. The chain combines TRBV6-2 or TRBV6-3 with TRBJ2-1; D is unclear. Germline-derived CDR1 and CDR2 are MNHEY and SVGEGT. The CDR3 covers 11 residues. V was shortened by 10 bases and J by 8 bases, with 12 bases between the two germline ends. DNA for the CDR3: TGTGCCACCCTCGAGTTCTATGAGCAGTTCTTC. Translating gives CATLEFYEQFF.

The chain couples TRBV15 to TRBJ2-7, with 7 bases that match TRBD1. The CDR3 has 14 residues. Germline CDR1 and CDR2: LNHNV and YYDKDF (reference sequence). The J segment lost 5 bases and the V segment lost 0 bases, leaving 4 bases of the junction unmatched. CDR3 in DNA: TGTGCCACCAGCAGAGAGTTAGGGGGCCACGAGCAGTACTTC. Amino acids: CATSRELGGHEQYF.

This clone has ten or more counts. Other nucleotide sequences from this sample produce the same CDR3. The chain recombines TRBV30 with TRBJ1-1; D is uncertain. Trimming shortened V by 1 base and J by 1 base, and 4 bases separated the two germline ends. This CDR3 spans 12 amino acids. Germline V lookup: CDR1 GTSNPN, CDR2 SVGIG (reference sequence). CDR3 DNA sequence: TGTGCCTGGAGTGACGGGAACACTGAAGCTTTCTTT. Translating gives CAWSDGNTEAFF.

This clone was counted many times. The J gene is TRBJ1-1, the V gene TRBV5-4; TRBD1 matches 7 bases. J was trimmed by 6 bases and V by 4 bases; bases with no gene match: 6. Germline lookup yields CDR1 SGHNT and CDR2 YYREEE (reference sequence). This CDR3 is built from 13 residues. Here the CDR3 reads CASSPGTEPEAFF. The CDR3 DNA sequence: TGTGCCAGCAGCCCTGGGACAGAACCTGAAGCTTTCTTT.

Comments on this clone: A single base separates this from a much larger clone, so it may be a read error. The chain is built from TRBV20-1 and TRBJ1-2; D ambiguous. CDR1 and CDR2 (germline): DFQATT, SNEGSKA (reference sequence). The CDR3 has 15 amino acids. Between the trimmed V and J ends, which lost 2 bases and 1 base, there was a span of 14 bases. The CDR3 bases are TGCAGTGCTAGACTTCAGGTCTCTCTTAACTATGGCTACACCTTC. It encodes CSARLQVSLNYGYTF.

V gene TRBV5-8 combines with J gene TRBJ2-1; no clear D. The CDR3 loop spans 13 amino acids. Germline CDR1 is SGHTS and CDR2 is YDEGEE. Trimming stripped 4 bases from V and 1 base from J, with 6 bases between. The CDR3 loop is CASSRWSYNEQFF. The DNA for the CDR3 is TGTGCCAGCAGCAGGTGGTCCTACAATGAGCAGTTCTTC.

J is TRBJ2-4 and V is TRBV28, with 10 nucleotides matching TRBD2. Per germline, CDR1 MDHEN and CDR2 SYDVKM. This CDR3 has 14 amino acids. The V gene end was trimmed by 7 bases and the J gene end by 4 bases; junction bases not matched to a gene: 4. The CDR3 DNA reads TGTGCCAGCACGTCACTAGCGGGAAAAAACATTCAGTACTTC. This encodes CASTSLAGKNIQYF.

In this sample, this clone turned up many times. This rearrangement joins TRBV20-1 to TRBJ2-1, with 10 bases matching TRBD1. The V and J ends lost 1 base and 8 bases, in that order; junction bases with no gene match: 5. CDR3 length: 14 amino acids. Germline CDR1 reads DFQATT; CDR2 reads SNEGSKA (reference sequence). CDR3: CSARGQGAVYEQFF. The CDR3 nucleotides read TGCAGTGCTAGAGGACAGGGGGCGGTATATGAGCAGTTCTTC.